This TCR beta chain was observed in a study of neurological immune-mediated disorders. General study findings and limits: Among expanded clones, no CDR3 amino acid sequences were shared across subjects, a pattern suggesting private repertoires in all groups.

Many counts were recorded for this clonotype. Antigen unknown. CDR3 length: 14 amino acids. Germline CDR1 reads DFQATT; CDR2 reads SNEGSKA (reference sequence). Losses at the gene ends were 6 bases for V and 4 bases for J; bases not matched to a gene: 11. The study built unsorted libraries from 2 million PBMCs kept at -80 C. Synthesis of cDNA was carried out by template-switch 5'RACE. The reaction used 10-nucleotide random UMIs. TCRdb passed the 5' RACE reads through MiXCR, listing each CDR3 protein once. This table holds tens of thousands of distinct CDR3 sequences, approximately 17% found once. This sequence originates from a woman aged 40 to 50 in good health. Input material: PBMCs. This sequence joins TRBV20-1 and TRBJ1-2; 7 bases map to TRBD1. The CDR3 spells CSAPDRRRGYGYTF. As DNA, the CDR3 is TGCAGTGCACCGGACAGGCGAAGGGGCTATGGCTACACCTTC.